This T cell receptor beta chain was observed in a study of beta chain features in type 1 diabetes. Background on the study: Healthy donors and patients showed comparable age, gender and cell yields.

On this clone itself: No antigen is known for it. The identical CDR3 is also encoded by other nucleotide sequences in the sample.

Expressed TCRB transcripts were sequenced, since all the RNA that had been isolated was reverse transcribed. Produced via immunoSEQ multiplex PCR; TCRdb's table is partial and in-frame only. The sample carries about 160,000 clones, about 8.3% recorded once. Sort purity for all populations was recorded as exceeding 98%. Germline V gene sequence: CDR1 MDHEN, CDR2 SYDVKM. CDR3 size: 13 residues. V was pared by 8 bases and J by 0 bases, with 5 bases between. Study findings and constraints: Among patients with Type 1 diabetes, TCRB CDR3s were moderately but significantly shorter in every one of the four CD4+ subsets. Any HLA effect on TCRB rearrangement was left unresolved by small sub-analyses. Healthy donors had naive, central memory and Treg TCRB repertoires that appeared less similar than those seen among patients.

Source material: central memory CD4+ T cells from blood. This clonotype originated in a woman younger than 35 with type 1 diabetes. The chain recombines TRBV28 with TRBJ2-6; D is undetermined. The CDR3 nucleotides read TGTGCCAGCCTCGTCTCTGGGGCCAACGTCCTGACTTTC. Encoded protein: CASLVSGANVLTF.